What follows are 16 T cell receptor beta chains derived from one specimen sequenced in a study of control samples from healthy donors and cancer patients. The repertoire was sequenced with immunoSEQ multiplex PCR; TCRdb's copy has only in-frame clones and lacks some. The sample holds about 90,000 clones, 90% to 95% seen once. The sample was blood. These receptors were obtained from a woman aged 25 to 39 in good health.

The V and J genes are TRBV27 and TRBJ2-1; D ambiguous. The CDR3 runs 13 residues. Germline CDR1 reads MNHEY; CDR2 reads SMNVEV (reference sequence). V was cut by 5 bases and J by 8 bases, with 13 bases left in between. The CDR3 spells CASSIRGPDEQFF. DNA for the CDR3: TGTGCCAGCAGTATACGCGGACCCGATGAGCAGTTCTTC.

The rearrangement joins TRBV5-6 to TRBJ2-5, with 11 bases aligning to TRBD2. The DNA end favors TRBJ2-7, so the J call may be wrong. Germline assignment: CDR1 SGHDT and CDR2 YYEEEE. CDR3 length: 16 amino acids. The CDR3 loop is CASSLGTSGLFYEQYF. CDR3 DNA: TGTGCCAGCAGCTTGGGGACTAGCGGGTTATTCTACGAGCAGTACTTC.

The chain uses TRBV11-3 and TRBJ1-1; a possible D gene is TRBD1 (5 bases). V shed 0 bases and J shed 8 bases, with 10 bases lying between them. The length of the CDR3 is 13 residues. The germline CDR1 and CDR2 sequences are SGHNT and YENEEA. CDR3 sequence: CASSLDVQGEAFF. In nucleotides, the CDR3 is TGTGCCAGCAGCTTAGATGTGCAGGGAGAAGCTTTCTTT.

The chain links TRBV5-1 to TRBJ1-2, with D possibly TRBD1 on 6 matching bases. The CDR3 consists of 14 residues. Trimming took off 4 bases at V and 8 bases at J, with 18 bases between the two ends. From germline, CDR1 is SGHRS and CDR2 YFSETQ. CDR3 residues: CASSLEQGVWGYTF. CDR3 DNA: TGCGCCAGCAGCCTGGAACAGGGTGTTTGGGGCTACACCTTC. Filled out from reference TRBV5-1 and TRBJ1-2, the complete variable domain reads KAGVTQTPRYLIKTRGQQVTLSCSPISGHRSVSWYQQTPGQGLQFLFEYFSETQRNKGNFPGRFSGRQFSNSRSEMNVSTLELGDSALYLCASSLEQGVWGYTFGSGTRLTVV.

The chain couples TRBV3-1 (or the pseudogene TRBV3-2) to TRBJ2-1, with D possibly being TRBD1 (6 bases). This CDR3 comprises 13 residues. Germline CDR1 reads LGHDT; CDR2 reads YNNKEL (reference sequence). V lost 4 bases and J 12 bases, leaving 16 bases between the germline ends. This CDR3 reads CASSRSQGSGQFF. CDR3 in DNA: TGTGCCAGCAGCCGGAGTCAGGGGTCGGGGCAGTTCTTC.

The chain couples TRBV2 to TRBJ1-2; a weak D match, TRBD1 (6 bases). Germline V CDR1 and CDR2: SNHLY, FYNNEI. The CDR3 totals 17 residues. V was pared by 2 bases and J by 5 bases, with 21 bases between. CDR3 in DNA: TGTGCCAGCAGTGAAAACTTGACAGGCAGGATTGAATATGGCTACACCTTC. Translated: CASSENLTGRIEYGYTF.

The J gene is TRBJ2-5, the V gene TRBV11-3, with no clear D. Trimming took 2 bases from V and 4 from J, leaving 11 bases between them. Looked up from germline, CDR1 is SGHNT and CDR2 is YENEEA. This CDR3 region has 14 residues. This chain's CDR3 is CASSLSEGGETQYF. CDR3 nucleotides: TGTGCCAGCAGCTTATCAGAAGGTGGAGAGACCCAGTACTTC. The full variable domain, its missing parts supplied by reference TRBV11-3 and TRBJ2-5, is EAGVVQSPRYKIIEKKQPVAFWCNPISGHNTLYWYLQNLGQGPELLIRYENEEAVDDSQLPKDRFSAERLKGVDSTLKIQPAELGDSAVYLCASSLSEGGETQYFGPGTRLLVL.

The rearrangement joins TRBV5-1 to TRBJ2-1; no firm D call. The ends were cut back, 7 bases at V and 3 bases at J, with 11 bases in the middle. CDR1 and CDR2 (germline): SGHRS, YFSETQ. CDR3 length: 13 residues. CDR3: CASALGYYNEQFF. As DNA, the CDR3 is TGCGCCAGCGCCCTGGGCTACTACAATGAGCAGTTCTTC. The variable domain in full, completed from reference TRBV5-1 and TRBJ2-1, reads KAGVTQTPRYLIKTRGQQVTLSCSPISGHRSVSWYQQTPGQGLQFLFEYFSETQRNKGNFPGRFSGRQFSNSRSEMNVSTLELGDSALYLCASALGYYNEQFFGPGTRLTVL.

CDR3 nucleotide sequence: TGTGCCAGCAGTTTATTCCCCGACAGGGGGTACACCTTC. Its protein is CASSLFPDRGYTF. The rearrangement links TRBV27 to TRBJ1-2; TRBD1 agrees at 9 bases. The CDR3 totals 13 residues. The germline V gene encodes CDR1 MNHEY and CDR2 SMNVEV (reference sequence). V lost 1 base to trimming and J lost 11 bases; unmatched junction nucleotides: 5.

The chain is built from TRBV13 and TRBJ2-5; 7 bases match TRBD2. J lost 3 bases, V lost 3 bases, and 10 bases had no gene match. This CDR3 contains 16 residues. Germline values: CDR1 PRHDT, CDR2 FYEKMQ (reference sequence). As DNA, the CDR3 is TGTGCCAGCAGCTTGCTGGGGGGAGGGAGAAAAGAGACCCAGTACTTC. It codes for CASSLLGGGRKETQYF.

DNA of the CDR3: TGTGCCAGCAGTGAAATAGGGCTCGCGAACACCGGGGAGCTGTTTTTT. Translated: CASSEIGLANTGELFF. The chain is built from TRBV2 and TRBJ2-2; D is undetermined. Germline CDR1 is SNHLY and CDR2 is FYNNEI. The CDR3 is 16 amino acids. V gave up 2 bases and J gave up 0 bases, with 10 bases separating them.

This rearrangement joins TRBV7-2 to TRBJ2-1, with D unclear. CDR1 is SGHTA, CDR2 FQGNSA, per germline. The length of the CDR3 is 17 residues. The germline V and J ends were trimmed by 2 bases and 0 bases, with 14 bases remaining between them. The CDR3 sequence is CASSLYPISSSYNEQFF. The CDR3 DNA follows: TGTGCCAGCAGCTTATACCCTATCTCGAGCTCCTACAATGAGCAGTTCTTC.

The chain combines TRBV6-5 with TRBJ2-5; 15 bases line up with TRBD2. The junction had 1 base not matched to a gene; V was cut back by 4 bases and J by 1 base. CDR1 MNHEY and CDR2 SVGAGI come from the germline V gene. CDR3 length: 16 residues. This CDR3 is CASSWTSGGGQETQYF. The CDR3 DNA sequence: TGTGCCAGCAGTTGGACTAGCGGGGGGGGCCAAGAGACCCAGTACTTC.

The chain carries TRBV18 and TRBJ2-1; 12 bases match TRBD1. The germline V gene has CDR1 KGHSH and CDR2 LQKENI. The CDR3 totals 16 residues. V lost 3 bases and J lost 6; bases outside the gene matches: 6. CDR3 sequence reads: CASSPRDRGLLNEQFF. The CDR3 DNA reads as TGTGCCAGCTCACCTCGGGACAGGGGGCTACTCAATGAGCAGTTCTTC.

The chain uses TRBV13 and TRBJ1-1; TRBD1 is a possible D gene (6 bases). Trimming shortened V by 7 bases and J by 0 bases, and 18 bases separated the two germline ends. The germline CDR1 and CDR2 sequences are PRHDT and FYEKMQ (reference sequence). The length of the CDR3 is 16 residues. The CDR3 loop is CASITGTSLMNTEAFF. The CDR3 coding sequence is TGTGCCAGCATAACCGGGACATCGCTCATGAACACTGAAGCTTTCTTT.

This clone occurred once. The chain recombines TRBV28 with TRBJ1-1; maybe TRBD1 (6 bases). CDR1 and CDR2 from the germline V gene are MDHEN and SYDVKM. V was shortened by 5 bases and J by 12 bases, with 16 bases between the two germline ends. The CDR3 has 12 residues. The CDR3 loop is CASSPPATGTFF. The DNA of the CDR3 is TGTGCCAGCAGTCCCCCCGCAACAGGGACTTTCTTT.